The clone carrying this TCR beta chain was recorded once. Its antigen remains unknown. The data belong to a study of cytomegalovirus exposure and HLA in healthy donors. Study-wide background: An early release of data contained roughly 86 million unique TCRs, which came from HLA-typed donors. Study results and limitations: Some V segments, TRBV6-2 and TRBV6-3 among them, were indistinguishable and were therefore excluded. The authors enumerated over 150 TCR beta chains as linked to cytomegalovirus. Earlier analysis found most TCR beta V segments productive about 90% or about 30% of the time.

PCR used 60 Vbeta primers and 13 Jbeta primers. TCRdb's table, derived via immunoSEQ multiplex PCR, lists solely in-frame clones and lacks some. Of 65,000 to 85,000 clones in the sample, roughly 80% were seen once. With 6 bases clipped from V and 3 bases from J, the junction kept 5 bases outside the gene matches. Germline assignment: CDR1 MNHEY and CDR2 SVGAGI. This CDR3 spans 14 amino acids. The sequence was collected from a woman between 45 and 65 years old in good health and CMV-seronegative. Specimen: PBMCs. V gene TRBV6-5 combines with J gene TRBJ1-5; 7 nucleotides align to TRBD1. The CDR3 sequence: CASRRTGDNQPQHF. The CDR3, as DNA: TGTGCCAGCAGAAGAACAGGGGACAATCAGCCCCAGCATTTT.